This TCR beta chain was sequenced in a study of CD8 T cells in ankylosing spondylitis. TCRdb re-derived calls from the 5' RACE reads in MiXCR, one entry per CDR3 protein. The sample records 130,000 to 150,000 distinct CDR3 sequences, roughly 7.7% being singletons. V shed 4 bases and J shed 0 bases, with 4 bases lying between them. This CDR3 has 13 residues. The germline gives CDR1 KGHDR, CDR2 SFDVKD. At least ten counts were recorded for this clonotype. The TCR originated in a male donor with ankylosing spondylitis. The V and J genes are TRBV24-1 and TRBJ2-3; D uncertain. The sequenced sample consisted of synovial fluid, either unsorted or a sorted T cell fraction (not recorded which). The CDR3 DNA follows: TGTGCCACCAGTGAACCAAGCACAGATACGCAGTATTTT. It translates to CATSEPSTDTQYF.